This is a list of T cell receptor beta chains from one sample in a study of blood T cell repertoires in COVID-19. The method was immunoSEQ multiplex PCR; TCRdb's version includes in-frame clones alone and lacks a portion of them. This sample has a few hundred thousand clones; 70% to 90% occur once, and the top ten carry about 0.7%. The sample was peripheral blood. The origin of the receptors is a human donor in a cohort sampled during active COVID-19. The CDR3 runs from the conserved cysteine through the conserved F or W. A D gene is named only where the DNA matches it firmly. Rows may omit the clone size; those that give it use once, few, many or a size class.

size	J	D	V	DNA	CDR3
.	TRBJ2-3	.	TRBV21-1	TGTGCCAGCAGCAATTTAGGCGGACTTAGCACAGATACGCAGTATTTT	CASSNLGGLSTDTQYF
.	TRBJ1-2	.	TRBV7-9	TGTGCCAGCGTCACCTTGGGGGGGGGCGGAAACTATGGCTACACCTTC	CASVTLGGGGNYGYTF
.	TRBJ1-1	TRBD1	TRBV28	TGTGCCAGCAGTCTCAGACAGGGTTTGTCAGCTTTCTTT	CASSLRQGLSAFF
.	TRBJ2-1	TRBD2	TRBV2	TGTGCCAGCAACTGGGGGACTAGCAACAATGAGCAGTTCTTC	CASNWGTSNNEQFF
.	TRBJ1-4	.	TRBV30	TGTGCCTGGAGCAGTCTAGTGGCTGCAACTAATGAAAAACTGTTTTTT	CAWSSLVAATNEKLFF
.	TRBJ1-3	TRBD1	TRBV5-8	TGTGCCAGCAGCTTTTACAGGGGACGGGGTGGAAACACCATATATTTT	CASSFYRGRGGNTIYF
once	TRBJ1-4	.	TRBV6-8	TGTGCCAGCCGCCAGATGGGGGGAGGGAATGAAAAACTGTTTTTT	CASRQMGGGNEKLFF
.	TRBJ2-5	.	TRBV20-1	TGCAGTGCTAGTTCCCACGGCCAAGAGACCCAGTACTTC	CSASSHGQETQYF
once	TRBJ1-2	TRBD1	TRBV7-9	TGTGCCAGCAGCTTACAGGGACAGCTCAACTATGGCTACACCTTC	CASSLQGQLNYGYTF
.	TRBJ1-2	.	TRBV9	TGTGCCAGTCGCGCTGGAGAGGCTGCCGATGGCTACACCTTC	CASRAGEAADGYTF
few	TRBJ1-1	.	TRBV4-2	TGTGCCAGCAGCATCTCCGGGACGGACAGCACTGAAGCTTTCTTT	CASSISGTDSTEAFF
.	TRBJ1-2	TRBD1	TRBV6-2/TRBV6-3	TGTGCCAGCAGTTACGGACAGGGGCGCTACACCTTC	CASSYGQGRYTF
.	TRBJ2-7	TRBD1	TRBV28	TGTGCCAGCAGTTACCGCCTAGGGGGCGACTCCTACGAGCAGTACTTC	CASSYRLGGDSYEQYF
.	TRBJ1-6	.	TRBV19	TGTGCCAGTAGTATCAGGGGAACCAATTCACCCCTCCACTTT	CASSIRGTNSPLHF
.	TRBJ2-5	TRBD2	TRBV11-2	TGTGCCAGCAGCCCTCTAGCGGGGGGCGGGGAGACCCAGTACTTC	CASSPLAGGGETQYF
.	TRBJ2-7	.	TRBV3-1/TRBV3-2	TGTGCCAGCAGCCAAGATTCACAGGGATCTGGATCCTACGAGCAGTACTTC	CASSQDSQGSGSYEQYF
.	TRBJ2-7	.	TRBV11-3	TGTGCCAGCAGCTCGGGTTCTGAGCAGTACTTC	CASSSGSEQYF
.	TRBJ1-1	.	TRBV18	TGTGCCAGCTCACCCGGGGAGGGTAGGACTGAAGCTTTCTTT	CASSPGEGRTEAFF
.	TRBJ2-1	.	TRBV3-1/TRBV3-2	TGTGCCAGCAGCCCACATCTGGAGGGTTCTGAGCAGTTCTTC	CASSPHLEGSEQFF
.	TRBJ2-7	TRBD1	TRBV6-5	TGTGCCAGCAGTCGGGACAGATACTACGAGCAGTACTTC	CASSRDRYYEQYF
.	TRBJ1-1	TRBD1	TRBV5-5	TGTGCCAGCAGCTTTGAACAGGGGGTTTCTTCCCCTGAAGCTTTCTTT	CASSFEQGVSSPEAFF
.	TRBJ2-6	.	TRBV11-2	TGTGCCAGCAGCCTCGGTCCTGGGGCCAACGTCCTGACTTTC	CASSLGPGANVLTF
.	TRBJ1-5	.	TRBV27	TGTGCCAGCCGTCCGGGGGGGCCGGCTAGGCAGCCCCAGCATTTT	CASRPGGPARQPQHF
.	TRBJ2-7	TRBD1	TRBV24-1	TGTGCCACCAGTGACCGCCGGGACAGGGTGAGCCCCTACGAGCAGTACTTC	CATSDRRDRVSPYEQYF
.	TRBJ1-4	TRBD1	TRBV27	TGTGCCAGCAGTCAGCCCGGGACAGGGACTGAAAAACTGTTTTTT	CASSQPGTGTEKLFF
few	TRBJ1-1	.	TRBV3-1/TRBV3-2	TGTGCCAGCAGCCAGGCAGGGGTGGGCACTGAAGCTTTCTTT	CASSQAGVGTEAFF
once	TRBJ1-2	TRBD1	TRBV11-2	TGTGCCAGCAGCCGCCAGCCCCGGGCAGGGGGCCCAGCTAACTATGGCTACACCTTC	CASSRQPRAGGPANYGYTF
.	TRBJ2-7	TRBD1	TRBV29-1	TGCAGCGTGGCTCGGACAGGGGGATCCTACGAGCAGTACTTC	CSVARTGGSYEQYF
.	TRBJ1-2	.	TRBV3-1/TRBV3-2	TGTGCCAGCAGCCTCGTCACAGGGTTGGATGGCTACACCTTC	CASSLVTGLDGYTF
.	TRBJ1-6	TRBD1	TRBV27	TGTGCCAGCAGTCTGACAGGGCGGAATTCACCCCTCCACTTT	CASSLTGRNSPLHF
.	TRBJ2-3	.	TRBV28	TGTGCCAGCAGCCTTATGCGGGGGCTCGGGGATACGCAGTATTTT	CASSLMRGLGDTQYF
.	TRBJ1-1	.	TRBV18	TGTGCCAGCTCACCACCTAGGGGTTGGGGTAACACTGAAGCTTTCTTT	CASSPPRGWGNTEAFF
.	TRBJ2-1	.	TRBV28	TGTGCCAGCAGCCCTGAAGGACTAGAGCAGTTCTTC	CASSPEGLEQFF
.	TRBJ2-1	.	TRBV3-1/TRBV3-2	TGTGCCAGCAGCCCCGATCCCGGAGGAGAGCAGTTCTTC	CASSPDPGGEQFF
.	TRBJ1-1	TRBD1	TRBV5-1	TGCGCCAGCAGCTTGGCGGTAACGGGACAGGCAAACACTGAAGCTTTCTTT	CASSLAVTGQANTEAFF
.	TRBJ1-1	.	TRBV7-8	TGTGCCAGCAGCTTTTCAACTATGAACACTGAAGCTTTCTTT	CASSFSTMNTEAFF
.	TRBJ2-7	.	TRBV14	TGTGCCAGCAGCCAAGACTTCTACGAGCAGTACTTC	CASSQDFYEQYF
.	TRBJ2-7	.	TRBV15	TGTGCCACCAGCAGAGATAAGGCAGGCTACGAGCAGTACTTC	CATSRDKAGYEQYF
.	TRBJ2-7	TRBD2	TRBV7-2	TGTGCCAGCAGCCCCCGTGGTGGCGCGGGAGAGCACGAGCAGTACTTC	CASSPRGGAGEHEQYF
.	TRBJ2-7	TRBD1	TRBV28	TGTGCCAGCAGCCCCGTGGGACAGGGGGCTTACGAGCAGTACTTC	CASSPVGQGAYEQYF
.	TRBJ2-6	.	TRBV4-3	TGCGCCAGCAGCCAGAAGGGGGTTTCTGGGGCCAACGTCCTGACTTTC	CASSQKGVSGANVLTF
.	TRBJ2-7	.	TRBV28	TGTGCCAGCAGAGGGGTAGGGCGAGGCGAGCAGTACTTC	CASRGVGRGEQYF
once	TRBJ2-5	TRBD1	TRBV6-5	TGTGCCAGCAGCTTTACAGGGGCCCAAGAGACCCAGTACTTC	CASSFTGAQETQYF